Listed below are T cell receptor beta chains from one sample, sequenced in a study of cytomegalovirus exposure and HLA in healthy donors. Sequencing was performed with immunoSEQ multiplex PCR; in TCRdb, only in-frame clones are kept and a portion is missing. Among under 200,000 clones listed, 70% to 90% were seen once. Sequencing used PBMCs. The receptor source for this set is a man aged 18 to 30 in good health and CMV-seropositive. The CDR3 runs from the conserved cysteine through the conserved F or W. A D gene is named only where the DNA matches it firmly. The listing skips clone size in some rows; elsewhere it reads once, few, many or a size class.

-	-	TRBV4-3	TRBJ1-2	TGCGCCAGCAGCCAGCGAGGCAGTAACTATGGCTACACCTTC	CASSQRGSNYGYTF
-	TRBD1	TRBV7-2	TRBJ1-2	TGTGCCAGCAGCATAACACCGGGACAGTATGGCTACACCTTC	CASSITPGQYGYTF
-	-	TRBV6-5	TRBJ1-2	TGTGCCAGCAGTTCGCGCGCCGTCTATGGCTACACCTTC	CASSSRAVYGYTF
-	-	TRBV5-1	TRBJ2-3	TGCGCCAGCAGCACGGACAGTTCTAGCACAGATACGCAGTATTTT	CASSTDSSSTDTQYF
-	TRBD2	TRBV9	TRBJ2-7	TGTGCCAGCAGCGTGGGAGGGGCGGCCTACGAGCAGTACTTC	CASSVGGAAYEQYF
-	-	TRBV5-4	TRBJ2-1	TGTGCCAGCAGCTCGACCAGGGGCAATGAGCAGTTCTTC	CASSSTRGNEQFF
-	TRBD2	TRBV18	TRBJ2-1	TGTGCCAGCTCAGCGATAGCGGGGGGGAGCTCCTACAATGAGCAGTTCTTC	CASSAIAGGSSYNEQFF
-	-	TRBV4-1	TRBJ1-5	TGCGCCAGCAGCCAAGTCGCAGGGCCCCAGCCCCAGCATTTT	CASSQVAGPQPQHF
-	TRBD2	TRBV6-5	TRBJ2-5	TGTGCCACCCTAAAGGGCGGGGGACAAGAGACCCAGTACTTC	CATLKGGGQETQYF
once	-	TRBV18	TRBJ2-5	TGTGCCAGCTCACGCCAGGGGCCAGCGTACCAAGAGACCCAGTACTTC	CASSRQGPAYQETQYF
-	TRBD1	TRBV4-1	TRBJ1-2	TGCGCCAGCAGCCAAGCTACGCGACAGGGGGCGGGCTACACCTTC	CASSQATRQGAGYTF
-	TRBD1	TRBV6-5	TRBJ2-1	TGTGCCAGCAGCCAGGGACAGGGTCCCTATTGGGAGCAGTTCTTC	CASSQGQGPYWEQFF
once	-	TRBV7-9	TRBJ1-3	TGTTCCAGCCTTGGGAGGAGGAGGACCATATATTTT	CSSLGRRRTIYF
-	-	TRBV7-9	TRBJ1-4	TGTGCCAGCAGTTACGTACGAGGTCTTAATGAAAAACTGTTTTTT	CASSYVRGLNEKLFF
-	-	TRBV19	TRBJ2-1	TGTGCCAGTAGTATAGAGTCCAGGCGCGTTTTCTTC	CASSIESRRVFF
-	TRBD1	TRBV6-5	TRBJ2-7	TGTGCCAGCAGTTACTCAGGGGGACAGGGCTCCTACGAGCAGTACTTC	CASSYSGGQGSYEQYF
-	-	TRBV10-3	TRBJ1-2	TGTGCCATCATGGGAACAGGTACTAAGGACTATGGCTACACCTTC	CAIMGTGTKDYGYTF
-	-	TRBV5-6	TRBJ1-1	TGTGCCAGCAGCTTGGATAGCACGCTCATGAACACTGAAGCTTTCTTT	CASSLDSTLMNTEAFF
-	TRBD1	TRBV13	TRBJ2-7	TGTGCCAGCAGCTCCGGGACAGGAAAAATATTGTACGAGCAGTACTTC	CASSSGTGKILYEQYF
-	-	TRBV4-1	TRBJ2-1	TGCGCCAGCAGCCAAGATCTTGGGGGCTGGTGCAATGAGCAGTTCTTC	CASSQDLGGWCNEQFF
-	TRBD1	TRBV6-5	TRBJ1-4	TGTGCCAGCGCAGGACCCAGGGGGTTAGGCGAAAAACTGTTTTTT	CASAGPRGLGEKLFF
-	-	TRBV6-4	TRBJ2-3	TGTGCCAGCAGTGACAAAGGGGGGGACACAGATACGCAGTATTTT	CASSDKGGDTDTQYF
-	TRBD1	TRBV2	TRBJ1-2	TGTGCCAGCAGTCCCCCTTGGAGGGGGCTTTCCTTAGCAGACCTGACGATCTATGGCTACACCTTC	CASSPPWRGLSLADLTIYGYTF
-	-	TRBV5-1	TRBJ1-4	TGCGCCAGCAGCTTGGAAGTAAGGAGTGAAAAACTGTTTTTT	CASSLEVRSEKLFF
-	-	TRBV5-8	TRBJ2-3	TGTGCCAGCAGCTTGGCCGGGGGAGATACGCAGTATTTT	CASSLAGGDTQYF
-	-	TRBV30	TRBJ1-2	TGTGCCTGGAGTGTAGGGGCGGGCTACACCTTC	CAWSVGAGYTF
-	TRBD2	TRBV11-2	TRBJ2-1	TGTGCCAGCAGCCGGGGCGGGGGGACCTTGGGGAATGAGCAGTTCTTC	CASSRGGGTLGNEQFF
-	-	TRBV7-9	TRBJ2-3	TGTTCCAGCAGCTTAGGTGGGGCCCGTGCAGATACGCAGTATTTT	CSSSLGGARADTQYF
-	TRBD2	TRBV18	TRBJ2-1	TGTGCCAGCTCACCAACTAGCGGGGGATATGAGCAGTTCTTC	CASSPTSGGYEQFF
-	TRBD1	TRBV7-9	TRBJ1-4	TGTGCCAGCAGCTCCCGGTCAGGGGGCCAAGAAAAACTGTTTTTT	CASSSRSGGQEKLFF
-	TRBD2	TRBV11-2	TRBJ2-1	TGTGCCAGCACGCGAGGCGAAGCGGGACACAATGAGCAGTTCTTC	CASTRGEAGHNEQFF
-	-	TRBV21-1	TRBJ1-1	TGTGCCAGCAGCGCTTCAGGGATGGAGAACACTGAAGCTTTCTTT	CASSASGMENTEAFF
-	TRBD1	TRBV9	TRBJ2-7	TGTGCCAGCAGCTTCCGGACAGGGGGCTTCGACGAGCAGTACTTC	CASSFRTGGFDEQYF
few	-	TRBV7-6	TRBJ1-2	TGTGCCAGCAGCTTAGAGGGGGGGTATGGCTACACCTTC	CASSLEGGYGYTF
-	-	TRBV4-1	TRBJ2-5	TGCGCCAGCAGCCAAGATTTCCGGGAAGAGACCCAGTACTTC	CASSQDFREETQYF
-	-	TRBV18	TRBJ1-4	TGTGCCAGCTCACCTGCGGCAGAGCCAACTAATGAAAAACTGTTTTTT	CASSPAAEPTNEKLFF
-	TRBD1	TRBV5-6	TRBJ1-5	TGTGCCAGCAGCCTTTATGGGACAGGCTATAGCAATCAGCCCCAGCATTTT	CASSLYGTGYSNQPQHF
-	-	TRBV10-3	TRBJ1-1	TGTGCCATCAGTAGTACAGGGTTGAACACTGAAGCTTTCTTT	CAISSTGLNTEAFF
-	TRBD2	TRBV9	TRBJ2-5	TGTGCCAGCAGCCCGTTTGGGGCGGGGGTTGGAGAGACCCAGTACTTC	CASSPFGAGVGETQYF
-	TRBD1	TRBV5-1	TRBJ1-2	TGCGCCAGCAGCTTGGTCTCTCAGGGGGCGCGGTATGGCTACACCTTC	CASSLVSQGARYGYTF